The clone carrying this TCR beta chain was found many times. Its antigen remains unknown. Read coverage stops 3 residues before the CDR3 terminus; the germline J gene supplies the remainder. V lost 4 bases to trimming and J lost 0 bases; unmatched junction nucleotides: 12. The CDR3 is 19 residues long. CDR1 and CDR2 from the germline V gene are GTSNPN and SVGIG (reference sequence). Assay: immunoSEQ multiplex PCR; the TCRdb copy retains only in-frame clones and omits some. The sample presents tens of thousands of clones, none singletons. The sample belongs to a study of T cell clonality in common variable immunodeficiency. Findings and limits, study-wide: In common variable immunodeficiency, TCR beta chains reportedly carried fewer deletions and N-nucleotide insertions.

The sequence derives from a human donor with common variable immunodeficiency. The sample consisted of peripheral blood mononuclear cells. V is TRBV30 and J is TRBJ2-4, with 13 bases identical to TRBD2. CDR3 bases read: TGTGCCTGGATGAAGACCGGACTAGCGGGAGCGGTAGCCAAAAACATT. Translated: CAWMKTGLAGAVAKNI. The entire CDR3 protein is CAWMKTGLAGAVAKNIQYF. Full variable domain (rest looked up from reference TRBV30 and TRBJ2-4): SQTIHQWPATLVQPVGSPLSLECTVEGTSNPNLYWYRQAAGRGLQLLFYSVGIGQISSEVPQNLSASRPQDRQFILSSKKLLLSDSGFYLCAWMKTGLAGAVAKNIQYFGAGTRLSVL.